Listed below are T cell receptor beta chains from one sample, sequenced in a study of identical twins. TCRdb independently ran MiXCR on the 5' RACE reads; one entry per CDR3 protein. Seen here are approximately 490,000 distinct CDR3 sequences, around 22% observed once, and the top ten hold approximately 0.52%. A further study also used this sample, focusing on yellow fever vaccine responses in identical twins.

Sequencing input: CD4+ T cells sorted from blood. The origin of the receptors is a woman under 30 in good health. Each CDR3 is given with its conserved first and last residue. Size tells how often a clone was seen (once, few, many) or the class of an expanded clone, and some rows leave it out.

v_gene | abundance | CDR3aa
TRBV7-7 | few | CASSSFNGGEQFF
TRBV12-3/TRBV12-4 | few | CASSSGTRSSYEQYF
TRBV12-3/TRBV12-4 | - | CASSQNTGEPLHF
TRBV3-1 | - | CASRGLGVGETQYF
TRBV15 | - | CATSRETGGAGYEQYF
TRBV9 | many | CASSAQRSTDTQYF
TRBV20-1 | - | CSAIQGAGGNEQFF
TRBV18 | - | CASSPGQESFF
TRBV13 | - | CASSSARGGGNEQFF
TRBV7-9 | - | CASSLGSGADSPLHF
TRBV5-4 | few | CASSPGGGRAGELFF
TRBV3-1 | few | CASSQEWGRYEQFF
TRBV7-9 | - | CASSFEYQPQHF
TRBV24-1 | few | CATSVRGRATGELFF
TRBV7-9 | few | CASSLVWPITDTQYF
TRBV3-1 | few | CASSPTLGGGWTEAFF
TRBV28 | - | CAITRGNEQFF
TRBV10-3 | few | CAISQRYNEQFF
TRBV6-1 | - | CASSEVAGGRTGELFF
TRBV5-1 | - | CASSFRQGRDEQYF
TRBV7-9 | - | CASSSRDRGGEQFF
TRBV6-5 | - | CASSYLGQLYEQYF
TRBV3-1 | few | CASSQVASGNQETQYF
TRBV14 | few | CASSHPQASGGVNEQFF
TRBV27 | few | CASSLSKGPRETQYF
TRBV7-3 | few | CARGAEGRNGYTF
TRBV5-1 | few | CASSLANPQETQYF
TRBV19 | once | CASSSIGGRVGNQPQHF
TRBV18 | - | CASSTRGTDTQYF
TRBV20-1 | few | CSARRRTSGGPGTGELFF
TRBV4-2 | - | CASSHYTPGLAGETQYF
TRBV5-1 | - | CASSLGGPVNTEAFF
TRBV7-9 | few | CASSPTNYYTGELFF
TRBV5-1 | few | CASQGLGETQYF
TRBV28 | few | CASSNPWSRVEQFF
TRBV25-1 | - | CASSESGYDQPQHF
TRBV27 | few | CASSLFPGGAQYF
TRBV7-9 | - | CASSSGRDYNEQFF
TRBV5-1 | few | CASSFFQTSGTGTGELFF
TRBV9 | few | CASSGQGRQETQYF
TRBV7-9 | few | CASSLRGTGGDEQFF
TRBV24-1 | many | CATSEPGTGQETQYF
TRBV11-2 | - | CASSPRGGNGANVLTF
TRBV5-1 | many | CASSYLQGPGELFF
TRBV14 | - | CASSQDLSGLGHGYTF
TRBV5-1 | - | CASSLRGLAGEETQYF
TRBV6-5 | few | CASSYWRTDTQYF